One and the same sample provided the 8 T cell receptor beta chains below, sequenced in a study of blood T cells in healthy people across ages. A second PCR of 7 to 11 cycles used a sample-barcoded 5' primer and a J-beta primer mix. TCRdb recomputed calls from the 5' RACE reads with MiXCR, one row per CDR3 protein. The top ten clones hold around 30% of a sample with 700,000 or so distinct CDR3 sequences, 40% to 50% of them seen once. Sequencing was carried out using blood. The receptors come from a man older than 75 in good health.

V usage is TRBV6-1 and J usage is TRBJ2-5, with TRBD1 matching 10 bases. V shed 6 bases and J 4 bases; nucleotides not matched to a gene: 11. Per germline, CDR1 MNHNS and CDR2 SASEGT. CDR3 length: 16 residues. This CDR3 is CASRGQGTLRGETQYF. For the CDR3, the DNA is TGTGCCAGCAGGGGACAGGGGACCCTTCGTGGAGAGACCCAGTACTTC.

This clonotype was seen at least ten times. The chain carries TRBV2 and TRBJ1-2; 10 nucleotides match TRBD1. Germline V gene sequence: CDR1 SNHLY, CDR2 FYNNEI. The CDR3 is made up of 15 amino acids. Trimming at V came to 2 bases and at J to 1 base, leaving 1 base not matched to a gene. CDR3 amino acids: CASSERTGGNYGYTF. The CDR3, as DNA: TGTGCCAGCAGTGAAAGGACAGGGGGTAACTATGGCTACACCTTC. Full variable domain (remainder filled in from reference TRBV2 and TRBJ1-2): EPEVTQTPSHQVTQMGQEVILRCVPISNHLYFYWYRQILGQKVEFLVSFYNNEISEKSEIFDDQFSVERPDGSNFTLKIRSTKLEDSAMYFCASSERTGGNYGYTFGSGTRLTVV.

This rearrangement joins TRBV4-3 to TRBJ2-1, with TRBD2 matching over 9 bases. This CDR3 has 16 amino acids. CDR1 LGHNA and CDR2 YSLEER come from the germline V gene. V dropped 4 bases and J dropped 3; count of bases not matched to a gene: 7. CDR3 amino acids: CASSPLLAGVYNEQFF. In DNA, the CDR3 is TGCGCCAGCAGCCCCCTTTTAGCGGGGGTCTACAATGAGCAGTTCTTC.

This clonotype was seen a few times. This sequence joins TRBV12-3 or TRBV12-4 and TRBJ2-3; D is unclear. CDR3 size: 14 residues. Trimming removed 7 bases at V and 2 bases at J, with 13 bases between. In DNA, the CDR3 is TGTGCCAGCAACCGACGGAGCACCACAGATACGCAGTATTTT. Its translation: CASNRRSTTDTQYF.

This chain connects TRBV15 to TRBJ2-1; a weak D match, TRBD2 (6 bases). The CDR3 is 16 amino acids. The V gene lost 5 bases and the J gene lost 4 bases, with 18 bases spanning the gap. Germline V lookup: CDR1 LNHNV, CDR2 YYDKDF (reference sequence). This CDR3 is CATSSTRPGLYNEQFF. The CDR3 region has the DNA TGTGCCACCAGCTCAACAAGACCGGGACTTTACAATGAGCAGTTCTTC. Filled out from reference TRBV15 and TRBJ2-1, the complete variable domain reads DAMVIQNPRYQVTQFGKPVTLSCSQTLNHNVMYWYQQKSSQAPKLLFHYYDKDFNNEADTPDNFQSRRPNTSFCFLDIRSPGLGDTAMYLCATSSTRPGLYNEQFFGPGTRLTVL.

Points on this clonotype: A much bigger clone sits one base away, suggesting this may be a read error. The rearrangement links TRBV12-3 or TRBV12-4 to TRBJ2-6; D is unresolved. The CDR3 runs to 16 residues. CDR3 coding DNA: TGTGCCTGCAGTTTTACAGATTTCTCTGGGGCCAACGTCCTGACTTTC. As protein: CACSFTDFSGANVLTF.

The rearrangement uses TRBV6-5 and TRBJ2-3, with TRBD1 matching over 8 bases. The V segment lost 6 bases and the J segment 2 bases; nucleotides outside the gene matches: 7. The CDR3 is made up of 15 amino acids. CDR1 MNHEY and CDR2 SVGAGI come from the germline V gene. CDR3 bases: TGTGCCAGCAGGAGGAGACAGGGGTTCACAGATACGCAGTATTTT. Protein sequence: CASRRRQGFTDTQYF.

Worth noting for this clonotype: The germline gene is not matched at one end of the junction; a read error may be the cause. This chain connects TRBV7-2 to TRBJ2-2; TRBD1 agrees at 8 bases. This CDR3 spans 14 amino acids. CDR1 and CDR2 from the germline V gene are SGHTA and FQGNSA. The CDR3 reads CASSLRQGQGERFF. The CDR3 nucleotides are TGTGCCAGCAGCCTAAGACAGGGGCAGGGGGAGCGGTTTTTT.